These 5 T cell receptor beta chains came from one sample sequenced in a study of blood T cell repertoires in COVID-19. Using immunoSEQ multiplex PCR, the repertoire was profiled, and TCRdb retains in-frame clones only, with some absent. Among about 300,000 clones, around 90% were seen once, and the ten largest hold approximately 6%. The sample was peripheral blood. These receptors originate from a woman aged 45-65 years with COVID-19, enrolled during active disease.

The V and J genes are TRBV6-5 and TRBJ2-7, with no clear D. This CDR3 spans 15 amino acids. Germline CDR1 reads MNHEY; CDR2 reads SVGAGI. Trimming stripped 4 bases from V and 4 bases from J, with 17 bases between. Written as DNA, the CDR3 is TGTGCCAGCAGTTCCCTACCGGTAGAAGAGTACGAGCAGTACTTC. Its translation is CASSSLPVEEYEQYF.

This clone appeared once. The chain joins TRBV11-3 to TRBJ2-5; TRBD1 aligns across 9 bases. There are 16 residues in the CDR3. V was pared by 5 bases and J by 4 bases, with 11 bases of the junction left unmatched. CDR1 SGHNT and CDR2 YENEEA come from the germline V gene. The CDR3 loop reads CASSPWTGVRVETQYF. DNA for the CDR3: TGTGCCAGCAGCCCCTGGACAGGGGTACGGGTAGAGACCCAGTACTTC.

The chain joins TRBV7-8 to TRBJ1-6; 9 bases map to TRBD1. Trimming at V came to 3 bases and at J to 7 bases, leaving 4 bases not matched to a gene. This CDR3 comprises 15 residues. Germline CDR1 SGHVS, CDR2 FQNEAQ. The CDR3 loop is CASSLGQGRNSPLHF. The CDR3 bases are TGTGCCAGCAGCTTGGGACAGGGACGGAATTCACCCCTCCACTTT.

This clone was seen a few times. This CDR3 is CASRLTSGAYNEQFF. DNA of the CDR3: TGTGCCAGCAGACTGACTAGCGGGGCGTACAATGAGCAGTTCTTC. The rearrangement uses TRBV7-3 and TRBJ2-1; 11 bases agree with TRBD2. V trimming: 6 bases; J trimming: 4 bases; junction bases outside the gene matches: 5. The CDR3 consists of 15 residues. Germline CDR1 and CDR2: SGHTA and FQGTGA.

The chain couples TRBV18 to TRBJ1-2; possible D gene TRBD1, 6 bases. The CDR3 is 17 amino acids. With 2 bases removed from V and 8 bases from J, the gap between germline ends came to 24 bases. Germline lookup yields CDR1 KGHSH and CDR2 LQKENI. CDR3 nucleotides: TGTGCCAGCTCACCAGTTAAGATTGGGACATATTTGTTGGGCTACACCTTC. Its translation is CASSPVKIGTYLLGYTF.